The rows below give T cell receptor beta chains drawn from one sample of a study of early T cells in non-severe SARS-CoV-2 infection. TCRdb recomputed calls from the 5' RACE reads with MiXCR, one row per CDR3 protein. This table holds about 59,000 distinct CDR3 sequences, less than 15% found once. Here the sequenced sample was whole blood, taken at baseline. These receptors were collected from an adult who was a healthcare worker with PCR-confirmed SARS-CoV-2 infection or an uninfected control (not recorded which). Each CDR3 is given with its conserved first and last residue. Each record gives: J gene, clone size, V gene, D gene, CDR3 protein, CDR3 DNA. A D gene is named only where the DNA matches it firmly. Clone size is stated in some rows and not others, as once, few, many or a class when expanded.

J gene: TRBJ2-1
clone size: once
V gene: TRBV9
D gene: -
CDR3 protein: CASSVRGQADNEQFF
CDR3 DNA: TGTGCCAGCAGCGTTCGAGGACAAGCGGACAATGAGCAGTTCTTC

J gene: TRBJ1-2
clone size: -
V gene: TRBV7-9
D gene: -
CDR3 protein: CASSLAGYGYTF
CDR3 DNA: TGTGCCAGCAGCTTAGCCGGCTATGGCTACACCTTC

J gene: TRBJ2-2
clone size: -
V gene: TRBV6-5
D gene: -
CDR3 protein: CASSYSTRTGELFF
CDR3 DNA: TGTGCCAGCAGTTACAGCACTCGCACCGGGGAGCTGTTTTTT

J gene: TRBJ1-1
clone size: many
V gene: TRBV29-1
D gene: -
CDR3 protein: CSVEDVTEAFF
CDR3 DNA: TGCAGCGTTGAGGACGTCACTGAAGCTTTCTTT

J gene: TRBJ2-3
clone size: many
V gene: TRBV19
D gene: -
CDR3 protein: CASRGLTDTQYF
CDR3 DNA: TGTGCCAGCAGGGGTTTGACAGATACGCAGTATTTT

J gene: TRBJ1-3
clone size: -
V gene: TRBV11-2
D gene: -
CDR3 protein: CASSVTKSSGNTIYF
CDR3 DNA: TGTGCCAGCAGCGTCACAAAGTCCTCTGGAAACACCATATATTTT

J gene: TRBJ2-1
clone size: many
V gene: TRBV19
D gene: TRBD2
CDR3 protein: CASSLTSTHNEQFF
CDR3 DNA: TGTGCCAGTAGCCTGACTAGCACCCACAATGAGCAGTTCTTC

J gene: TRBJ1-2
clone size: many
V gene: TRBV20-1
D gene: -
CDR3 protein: CSAPHGPNYGYTF
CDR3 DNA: TGCAGTGCTCCACATGGACCCAACTATGGCTACACCTTC

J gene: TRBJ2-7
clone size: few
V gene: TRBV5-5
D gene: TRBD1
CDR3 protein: CASSSRDRKNYEQYF
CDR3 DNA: TGTGCCAGCAGCTCCCGGGACAGAAAGAACTACGAGCAGTACTTC

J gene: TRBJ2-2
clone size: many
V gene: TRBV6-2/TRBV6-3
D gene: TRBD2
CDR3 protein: CASSLGLAGNTGELFF
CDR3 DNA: TGTGCCAGCAGTTTGGGACTAGCGGGTAACACCGGGGAGCTGTTTTTT

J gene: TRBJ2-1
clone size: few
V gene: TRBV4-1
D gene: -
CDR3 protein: CASSQWGIQFF
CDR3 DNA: TGCGCCAGCAGCCAATGGGGGATCCAGTTCTTC

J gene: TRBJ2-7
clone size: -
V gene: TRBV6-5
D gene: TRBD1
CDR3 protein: CASSRTGGNEQYF
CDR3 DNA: TGTGCCAGCAGCAGAACAGGGGGCAACGAGCAGTACTTC

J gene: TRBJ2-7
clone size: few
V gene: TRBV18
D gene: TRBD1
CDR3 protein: CASAPRDRGYEQYF
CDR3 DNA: TGTGCCAGCGCCCCCCGGGACAGGGGGTACGAGCAGTACTTC

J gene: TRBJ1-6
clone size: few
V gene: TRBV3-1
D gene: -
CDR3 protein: CASSHPGGNSPLHF
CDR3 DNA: TGTGCCAGCAGCCATCCTGGCGGGAATTCACCCCTCCACTTT

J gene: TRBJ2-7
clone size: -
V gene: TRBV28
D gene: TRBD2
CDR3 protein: CASSPSGTRLYEQYF
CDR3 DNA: TGTGCCAGCAGTCCGTCCGGGACTAGATTGTACGAGCAGTACTTC

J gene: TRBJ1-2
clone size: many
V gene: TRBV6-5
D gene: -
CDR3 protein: CASSYRDGRHYGYTF
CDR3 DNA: TGTGCCAGCAGTTACAGGGATGGCCGCCACTATGGCTACACCTTC

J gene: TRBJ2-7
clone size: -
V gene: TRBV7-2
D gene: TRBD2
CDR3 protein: CASSFLGAGGTHSYEQYF
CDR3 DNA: TGTGCCAGCAGCTTCCTAGGGGCGGGGGGCACCCACTCCTACGAGCAGTACTTC

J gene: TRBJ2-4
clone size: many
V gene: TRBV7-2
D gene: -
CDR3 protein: CASSQGSGRQNIQYF
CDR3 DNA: TGTGCCAGCAGCCAGGGGAGCGGGCGGCAAAACATTCAGTACTTC

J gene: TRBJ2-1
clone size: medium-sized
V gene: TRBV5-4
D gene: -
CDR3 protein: CASSLYRGSSYNEQFF
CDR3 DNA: TGTGCCAGCAGCTTGTACCGAGGCAGCTCCTACAATGAGCAGTTCTTC

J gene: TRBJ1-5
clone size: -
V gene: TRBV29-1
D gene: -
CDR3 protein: CSVVNGGADQPQHF
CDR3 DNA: TGCAGCGTTGTGAACGGGGGGGCAGATCAGCCCCAGCATTTT

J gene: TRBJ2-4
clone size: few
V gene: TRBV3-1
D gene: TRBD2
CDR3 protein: CASKGGGPLAKNIQYF
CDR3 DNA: TGTGCCAGCAAGGGCGGGGGGCCCCTAGCCAAAAACATTCAGTACTTC

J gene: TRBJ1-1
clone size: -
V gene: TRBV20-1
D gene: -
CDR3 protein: CSARVGNTEAFF
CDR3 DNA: TGCAGTGCTAGAGTGGGGAACACTGAAGCTTTCTTT

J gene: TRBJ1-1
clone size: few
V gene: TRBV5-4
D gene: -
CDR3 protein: CASTSRRGAVNTEAFF
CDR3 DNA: TGTGCCAGCACTTCAAGGAGGGGAGCAGTGAACACTGAAGCTTTCTTT

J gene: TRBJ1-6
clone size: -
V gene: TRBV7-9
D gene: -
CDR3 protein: CASSPGEIIEGNSPLHF
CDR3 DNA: TGTGCCAGCAGCCCGGGAGAGATCATCGAGGGTAATTCACCCCTCCACTTT

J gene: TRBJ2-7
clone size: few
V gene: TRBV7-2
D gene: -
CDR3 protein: CASSSYLGEQYF
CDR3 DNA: TGTGCCAGCAGCTCGTACCTGGGGGAGCAGTACTTC

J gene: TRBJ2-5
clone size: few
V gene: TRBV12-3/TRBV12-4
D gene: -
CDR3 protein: CASSWDPAGETQYF
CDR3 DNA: TGTGCCAGCAGTTGGGACCCGGCGGGAGAGACCCAGTACTTC

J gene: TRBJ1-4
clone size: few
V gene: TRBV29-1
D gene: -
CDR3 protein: CSVELRKGDEKLFF
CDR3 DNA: TGCAGCGTTGAGTTGCGGAAGGGCGATGAAAAACTGTTTTTT

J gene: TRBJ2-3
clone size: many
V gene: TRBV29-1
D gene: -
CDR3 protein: CSVGRGADTQYF
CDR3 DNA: TGCAGCGTTGGGCGCGGGGCAGATACGCAGTATTTT

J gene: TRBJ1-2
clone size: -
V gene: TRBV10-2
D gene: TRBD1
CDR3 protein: CASSESQGGFYGYTF
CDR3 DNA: TGCGCCAGCAGTGAGTCCCAGGGGGGCTTCTATGGCTACACCTTC